This T cell receptor (beta chain) appears in the sequencing data of a study of shared clonotypes between healthy human individuals. This CDR3 is built from 15 residues. Trimming cost V 0 bases and J 2 bases, with 11 bases left between them. CDR1 and CDR2 (germline): SGDLS, YYNGEE. Profiled with immunoSEQ multiplex PCR; TCRdb holds only in-frame clones, not every one. This table has around 2.3 million clones, more than 90% appearing once. What was sequenced was naive CD4+ T cells sorted from blood. As to subset: CD45RA+ positively selected. The rearrangement links TRBV9 to TRBJ2-5, with D perhaps assigned TRBD1 or TRBD2 (5 bases each). The origin of this receptor is a young man in good health. This CDR3 reads CASSVEDTGQETQYF. The CDR3 bases are TGTGCCAGCAGCGTAGAGGACACGGGGCAAGAGACCCAGTACTTC.